Given below is one TCR beta chain in context. The data stem from a study of a mutant IDH1 vaccine in newly diagnosed glioma. The data were produced by immunoSEQ multiplex PCR, yet TCRdb's version contains in-frame clones alone and is incomplete. The sample holds about 88,000 clones; roughly four fifths are singletons and the top ten take 5% to 5.5%. Indicated time point: baseline, week 1 (first vaccination visit). The treatment here: pre-vaccination baseline after standard-of-care therapy. The receptor comes from a man between 35 and 55 years old with glioma. Some clones in this sample may be carry-over from other donors' samples. The specimen comprised PBMCs, sampled from a glioma patient treated with radiotherapy, temozolomide or both.

The chain's CDR3 is CSVEGEAGDLYEQYF. In DNA, the CDR3 is TGCAGCGTTGAAGGGGAAGCGGGGGACCTATACGAGCAGTACTTC. The chain couples TRBV29-1 to TRBJ2-7; TRBD2 aligns across 8 bases. With 1 base clipped from V and 4 bases from J, the junction kept 9 bases outside the gene matches. CDR3 size: 15 residues. In germline, CDR1 is SQVTM, CDR2 ANQGSEA.